This TCR beta chain stems from a study of STAT3 mutations in large granular lymphocyte leukemia. Study outcomes and limitations: At least one immunodominant TCR beta clonotype appeared in every T-cell large granular lymphocyte leukemia patient. After therapy, about 35% of the 18 patients switched clonotypes, all new clones STAT3 wild type. In some patients, a small highly pathogenic clone possibly went undetected.

TCRbeta libraries averaged about 40,773 productive templates per sample. TCRdb's table, derived via immunoSEQ multiplex PCR, lists solely in-frame clones and lacks some. The sample has some 10,000 clones; about 50% are singletons. About this clone: Its target is unknown.

The CDR3 has 14 residues. With 6 bases clipped from V and 9 bases from J, the junction kept 5 bases outside the gene matches. CDR1 is MNHNY and CDR2 is SVGAGI in the germline V gene (reference sequence). The chain combines TRBV6-6 with TRBJ1-6; 10 positions match TRBD1. The TCR sequence derives from a boy younger than 18 with T-cell large granular lymphocyte leukemia. Some clones in this sample may be carry-over from other donors' samples. Sample: peripheral blood mononuclear cells. The CDR3 sequence: CASSRDRGGSPLHF. In nucleotides, the CDR3 is TGTGCCAGCAGCAGGGACAGGGGAGGTTCACCCCTCCACTTT.